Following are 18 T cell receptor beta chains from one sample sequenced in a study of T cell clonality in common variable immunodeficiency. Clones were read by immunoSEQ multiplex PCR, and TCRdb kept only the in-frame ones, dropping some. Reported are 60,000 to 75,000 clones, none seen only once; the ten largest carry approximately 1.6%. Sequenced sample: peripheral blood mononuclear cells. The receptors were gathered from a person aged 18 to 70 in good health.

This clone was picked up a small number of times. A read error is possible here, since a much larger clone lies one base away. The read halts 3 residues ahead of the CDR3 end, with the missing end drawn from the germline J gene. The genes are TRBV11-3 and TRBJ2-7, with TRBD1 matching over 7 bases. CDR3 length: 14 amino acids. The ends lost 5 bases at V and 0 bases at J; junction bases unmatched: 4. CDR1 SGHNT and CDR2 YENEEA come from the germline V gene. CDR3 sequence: CASSPRDSSYEQYF. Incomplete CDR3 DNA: TGTGCCAGCAGCCCCCGGGACAGCTCCTACGAG.

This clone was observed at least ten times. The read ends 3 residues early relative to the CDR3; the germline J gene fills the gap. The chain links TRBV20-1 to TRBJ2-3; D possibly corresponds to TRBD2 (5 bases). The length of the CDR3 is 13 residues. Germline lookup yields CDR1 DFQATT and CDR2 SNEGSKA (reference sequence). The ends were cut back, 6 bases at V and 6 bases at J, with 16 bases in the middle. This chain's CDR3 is CSAPDFPQDTQYF. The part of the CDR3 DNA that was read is TGCAGTGCCCCGGACTTTCCACAGGATACG.

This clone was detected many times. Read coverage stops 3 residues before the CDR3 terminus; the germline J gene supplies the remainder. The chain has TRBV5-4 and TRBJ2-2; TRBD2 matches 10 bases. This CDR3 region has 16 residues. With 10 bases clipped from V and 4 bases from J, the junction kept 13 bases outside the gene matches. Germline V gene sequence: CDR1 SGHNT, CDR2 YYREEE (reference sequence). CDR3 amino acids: CALTVRLAGATGELFF. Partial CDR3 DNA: TGTGCCTTAACAGTCAGGCTAGCGGGAGCCACCGGGGAG.

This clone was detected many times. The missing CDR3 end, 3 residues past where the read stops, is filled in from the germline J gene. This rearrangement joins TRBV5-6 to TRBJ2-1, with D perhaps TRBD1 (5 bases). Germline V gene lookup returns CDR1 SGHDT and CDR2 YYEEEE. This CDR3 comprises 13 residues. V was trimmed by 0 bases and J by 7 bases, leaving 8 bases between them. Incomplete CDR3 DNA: TGTGCCAGCAGCTTGGAGGGGATAAATGAG. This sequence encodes CASSLEGINE. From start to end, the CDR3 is CASSLEGINEQFF.

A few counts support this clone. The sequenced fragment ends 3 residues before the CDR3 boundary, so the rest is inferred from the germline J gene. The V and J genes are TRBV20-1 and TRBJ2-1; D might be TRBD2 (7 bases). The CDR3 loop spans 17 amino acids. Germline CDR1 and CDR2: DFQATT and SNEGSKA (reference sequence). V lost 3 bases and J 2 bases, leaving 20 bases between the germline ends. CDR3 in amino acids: CSASRGGASGTYNEQFF. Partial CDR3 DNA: TGCAGTGCTAGTAGGGGGGGGGCTAGCGGAACCTACAATGAG.

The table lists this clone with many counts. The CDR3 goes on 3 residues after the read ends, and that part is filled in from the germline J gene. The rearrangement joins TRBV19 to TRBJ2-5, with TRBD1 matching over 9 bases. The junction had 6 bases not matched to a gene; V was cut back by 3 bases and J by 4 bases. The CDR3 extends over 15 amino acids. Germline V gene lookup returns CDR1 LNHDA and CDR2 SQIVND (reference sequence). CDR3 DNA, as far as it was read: TGTGCCAGTAGTATGGCCCCGGGACAGGGAGAGACC. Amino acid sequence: CASSMAPGQGET. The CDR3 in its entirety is CASSMAPGQGETQYF.

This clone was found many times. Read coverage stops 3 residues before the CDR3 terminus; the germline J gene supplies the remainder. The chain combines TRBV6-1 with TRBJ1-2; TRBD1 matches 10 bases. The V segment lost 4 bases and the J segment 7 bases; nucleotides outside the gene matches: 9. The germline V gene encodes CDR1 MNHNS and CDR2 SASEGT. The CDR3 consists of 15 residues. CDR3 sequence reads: CASSVGTGDSGGYTF. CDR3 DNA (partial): TGTGCCAGCAGTGTCGGGACAGGGGATTCTGGTGGC.

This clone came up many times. CDR3 DNA, as far as it was read: TGTGCCATCAGCCCGGGACTGGGATACAATGAG. Translation: CAISPGLGYNE. The full-length CDR3 reads as CAISPGLGYNEQFF. This chain joins TRBV10-3 and TRBJ2-1, with TRBD2 as a possible D gene (6 bases). The observed sequence ends 3 residues before the CDR3 terminus, with the missing tail filled in from the germline J gene. V was cut by 6 bases and J by 4 bases, with 13 bases left in between. The CDR3 is 14 residues long. The germline V gene has CDR1 ENHRY and CDR2 SYGVKD.

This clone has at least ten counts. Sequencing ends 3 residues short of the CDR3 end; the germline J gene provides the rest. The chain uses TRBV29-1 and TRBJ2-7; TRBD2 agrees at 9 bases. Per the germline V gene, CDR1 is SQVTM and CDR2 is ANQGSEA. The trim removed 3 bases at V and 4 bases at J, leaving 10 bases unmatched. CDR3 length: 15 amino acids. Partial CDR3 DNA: TGCAGCGTTGAGGATCGGGCGGGAGGGTGGTACGAG. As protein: CSVEDRAGGWYE. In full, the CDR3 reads CSVEDRAGGWYEQYF.

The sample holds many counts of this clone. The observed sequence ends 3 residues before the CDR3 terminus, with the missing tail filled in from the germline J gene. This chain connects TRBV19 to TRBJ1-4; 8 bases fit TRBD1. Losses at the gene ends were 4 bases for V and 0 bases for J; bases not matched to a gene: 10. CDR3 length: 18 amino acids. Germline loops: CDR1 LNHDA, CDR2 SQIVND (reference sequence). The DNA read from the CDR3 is TGTGCCAGTAGTACCCGGACAGGGAGGAGTTCAACTAATGAAAAA. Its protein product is CASSTRTGRSSTNEK. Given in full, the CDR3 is CASSTRTGRSSTNEKLFF.

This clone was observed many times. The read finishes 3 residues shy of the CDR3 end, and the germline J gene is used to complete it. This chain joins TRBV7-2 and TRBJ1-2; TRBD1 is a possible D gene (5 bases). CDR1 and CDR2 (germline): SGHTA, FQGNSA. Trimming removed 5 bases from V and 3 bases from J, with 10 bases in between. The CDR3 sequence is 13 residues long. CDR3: CASSPGGDYGYTF. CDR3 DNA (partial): TGTGCCAGCAGCCCCGGGGGAGACTATGGC.

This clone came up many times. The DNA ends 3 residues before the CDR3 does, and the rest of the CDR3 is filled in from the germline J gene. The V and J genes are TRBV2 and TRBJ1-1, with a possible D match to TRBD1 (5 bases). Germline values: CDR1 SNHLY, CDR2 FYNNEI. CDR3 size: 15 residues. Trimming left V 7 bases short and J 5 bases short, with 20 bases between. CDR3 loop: CASTPFQGLWTEAFF. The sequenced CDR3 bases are TGTGCCAGCACCCCCTTCCAGGGATTGTGGACTGAA.

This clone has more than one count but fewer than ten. The DNA read from the CDR3 is TGTGCCAGTACCGACTCCCTGAGCTCTGGAAACACC. This translates into CASTDSLSSGNT. The CDR3 reads in full as CASTDSLSSGNTIYF. The V gene is TRBV7-9, the J gene TRBJ1-3; D unclear. The read stops 3 residues short of the end of the CDR3; the missing end is completed from the germline J gene. This CDR3 has 15 amino acids. The V gene lost 9 bases and the J gene lost 0 bases, with 15 bases spanning the gap. CDR1 SEHNR and CDR2 FQNEAQ come from the germline V gene (reference sequence).

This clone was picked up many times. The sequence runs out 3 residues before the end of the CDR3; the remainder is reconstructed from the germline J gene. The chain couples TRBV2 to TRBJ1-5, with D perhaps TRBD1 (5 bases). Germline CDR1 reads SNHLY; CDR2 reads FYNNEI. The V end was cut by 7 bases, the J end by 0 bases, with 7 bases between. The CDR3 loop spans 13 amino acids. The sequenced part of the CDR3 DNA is TGTGCCAGCACAGGGTATAGCAATCAGCCC. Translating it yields CASTGYSNQP. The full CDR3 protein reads CASTGYSNQPQHF.

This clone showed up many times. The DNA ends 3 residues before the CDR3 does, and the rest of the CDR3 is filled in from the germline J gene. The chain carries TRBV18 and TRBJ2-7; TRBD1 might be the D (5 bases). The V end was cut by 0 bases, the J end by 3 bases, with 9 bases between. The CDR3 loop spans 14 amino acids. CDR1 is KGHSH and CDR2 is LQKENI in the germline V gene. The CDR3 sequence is CASSPPGQIYEQYF. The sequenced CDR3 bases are TGTGCCAGCTCACCACCGGGGCAGATCTACGAG.

The sequenced CDR3 bases are TGTGCCAGTAGTATCAACAGGGCCGAGACC. As protein: CASSINRAET. The whole CDR3 sequence is CASSINRAETQYF. The gene calls are TRBV19 and TRBJ2-5; weak D call: TRBD1 (6 bases). The read is 3 residues too short to cover the CDR3 end, so that end is filled in from the germline J gene. V was pared by 3 bases and J by 5 bases, with 10 bases between. Germline loops: CDR1 LNHDA, CDR2 SQIVND (reference sequence). CDR3 length: 13 amino acids.

The chain's CDR3 is CASSQAGVLNTEAFF. The part of the CDR3 DNA that was read is TGTGCCAGCAGCCAGGCAGGGGTTCTGAACACTGAA. The chain is built from TRBV7-9 and TRBJ1-1, with D maybe TRBD1 (6 bases). With the read ending 3 residues before the CDR3 end, the germline J gene is used to fill in that end. V lost 5 bases to trimming and J lost 0 bases, with 13 bases between them. This CDR3 spans 15 amino acids. Germline CDR1 SEHNR, CDR2 FQNEAQ (reference sequence).

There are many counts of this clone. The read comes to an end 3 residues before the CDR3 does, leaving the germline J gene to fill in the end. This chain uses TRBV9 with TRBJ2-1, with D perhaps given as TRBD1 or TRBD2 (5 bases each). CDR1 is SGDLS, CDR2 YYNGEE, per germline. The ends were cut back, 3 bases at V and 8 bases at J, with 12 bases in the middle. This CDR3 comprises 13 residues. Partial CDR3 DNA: TGTGCCAGCAGCGAGGGGAGACCAGATGAG. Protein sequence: CASSEGRPDE. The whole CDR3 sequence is CASSEGRPDEQFF.